The clone carrying this T cell receptor beta chain was counted ten times or more. Its antigen remains unknown. Time point given: persistent/refractory GD, antithyroid drugs over 5 years with positive TRAb. Generation of the TCR library employed RNA extracted from PBMCs. Graves' disease diagnosis used American Thyroid Association guidelines. Per germline, CDR1 SGHAT and CDR2 FQNNGV. J gave up 4 bases and V 8 bases, and 10 bases lay outside the gene matches. The CDR3 is made up of 15 amino acids. The data derive from a study of regulatory T cells in long-lasting Graves disease. Across the study: Persistent Graves' disease denoted over 5 years of antithyroid drugs plus positive TSH receptor antibodies.

Study-level points and caveats: Investigators studied peripheral blood only, not thyroid tissue. Newly diagnosed Graves' patients exceeded persistent ones in TCR diversity.

Building the TCR beta libraries relied on iRepertoire HTBI primers, and CDR3 regions underwent Arm-PCR. TCRdb recomputed calls from the multiplex PCR reads with MiXCR, one row per CDR3 protein. The sample holds 360,000 or so distinct CDR3 sequences, around 23% seen once. The material sequenced was peripheral blood mononuclear cells (PBMCs), taken when the disease was refractory, from a patient treated with antithyroid drugs. The receptor comes from a middle-aged woman with Graves disease. J is TRBJ2-5 and V is TRBV11-2; 10 bases map to TRBD1. CDR3 amino acids: CASCPDRGRIETQYF. The CDR3 DNA is TGTGCCAGCTGCCCTGACAGGGGGCGCATAGAGACCCAGTACTTC.